This T cell receptor (beta chain) was identified in a study of T cells after yellow fever vaccination. Germline CDR1 SGHNT, CDR2 YYREEE (reference sequence). The CDR3 has 12 residues. The V end lost 1 base, the J end lost 5 bases, and 5 bases lay between the germline ends. TCRdb reprocessed the 5' RACE reads with MiXCR, giving one entry per CDR3 protein. The sample records a few hundred thousand distinct CDR3 sequences, around 4% being singletons. The source of this sequence is a man aged 18 to 30 who received the YFV17D yellow fever vaccine. Material: PBMCs, obtained on the day of the yellow fever booster vaccination. The rearrangement uses TRBV5-4 and TRBJ2-3; D is possibly TRBD2 (5 bases). CDR3 coding DNA: TGTGCCAGCAGCTTGCGGGAAGATACGCAGTATTTT. It translates to CASSLREDTQYF.